A selection of T cell receptor beta chains follows, all from one sample in a study of blood T cell repertoires in COVID-19. TCRdb's table, derived via immunoSEQ multiplex PCR, lists solely in-frame clones and lacks some. Among about 200,000 clones, about nine tenths were seen once, and the ten largest hold 1.5% to 2%. The sample taken for sequencing was peripheral blood. Receptors originate from a man younger than 35 with active or convalescent COVID-19. The CDR3 runs from the conserved cysteine through the conserved F or W. Each record gives: J gene, clone size, V gene, D gene, CDR3 DNA, CDR3 protein. The D gene is left open where the match is weak. Size is stated for part of the rows, as once, few or many counts, or as a class when the clone is expanded.

j_call: TRBJ2-5
clone_size: NA
v_call: TRBV7-2
d_call: TRBD2
cdr3_nt: TGTGCCAGCAGCTCCAAGCGGGAGGGGCAGCAAGAGACCCAGTACTTC
cdr3_aa: CASSSKREGQQETQYF

j_call: TRBJ1-5
clone_size: NA
v_call: TRBV2
d_call: NA
cdr3_nt: TGTGCCAGCAGTGCGGGACACCGGGATCAGCCCCAGCATTTT
cdr3_aa: CASSAGHRDQPQHF

j_call: TRBJ1-2
clone_size: once
v_call: TRBV6-1
d_call: TRBD1
cdr3_nt: TGTGCCAGCAGTGACCGGACAGGGGGCTGGTATGGCTACACCTTC
cdr3_aa: CASSDRTGGWYGYTF

j_call: TRBJ1-3
clone_size: NA
v_call: TRBV5-4
d_call: TRBD1
cdr3_nt: TGTGCCAGCAGCGGCTCCGGGACAGGGGGCGCTGTAGCTGGAAACACCATATATTTT
cdr3_aa: CASSGSGTGGAVAGNTIYF

j_call: TRBJ2-5
clone_size: NA
v_call: TRBV6-5
d_call: TRBD1
cdr3_nt: TGTGCCAGCAGTTCAGGGGACAGTCGAGAGACCCAGTACTTC
cdr3_aa: CASSSGDSRETQYF

j_call: TRBJ2-7
clone_size: NA
v_call: TRBV19
d_call: TRBD1
cdr3_nt: TGTGCCAGTAGTCCATTACCGGGACAGGGAAACTACGAGCAGTACTTC
cdr3_aa: CASSPLPGQGNYEQYF

j_call: TRBJ2-2
clone_size: NA
v_call: TRBV7-9
d_call: NA
cdr3_nt: TGTGGCGGAGTTGCACTCACGAACACCGGGGAGCTGTTTTTT
cdr3_aa: CGGVALTNTGELFF

j_call: TRBJ1-1
clone_size: NA
v_call: TRBV10-3
d_call: NA
cdr3_nt: TGTGCCATCAGCGTCCAGCGCGGCACTGAAGCTTTCTTT
cdr3_aa: CAISVQRGTEAFF

j_call: TRBJ2-1
clone_size: NA
v_call: TRBV20-1
d_call: NA
cdr3_nt: TGCAGTGCTAGAGATCTCAATGAGCAGTTCTTC
cdr3_aa: CSARDLNEQFF

j_call: TRBJ1-3
clone_size: NA
v_call: TRBV6-1
d_call: NA
cdr3_nt: TGTGCCAGCAGTGTAATCCCCCCAGGGTTGGGAAACACCATATATTTT
cdr3_aa: CASSVIPPGLGNTIYF

j_call: TRBJ1-3
clone_size: once
v_call: TRBV10-3
d_call: NA
cdr3_nt: TGTGCCATCAGGGGGGGACTGCCAGGAAACACCATATATTTT
cdr3_aa: CAIRGGLPGNTIYF

j_call: TRBJ2-1
clone_size: NA
v_call: TRBV27
d_call: NA
cdr3_nt: TGTGCCAGCAGTTCCGGACAGTCCTACAATGAGCAGTTCTTC
cdr3_aa: CASSSGQSYNEQFF

j_call: TRBJ1-3
clone_size: NA
v_call: TRBV30
d_call: TRBD1
cdr3_nt: TGTGCCTGGACAGAGTGGACGACAGGGTCCGGAAACACCATATATTTT
cdr3_aa: CAWTEWTTGSGNTIYF

j_call: TRBJ2-3
clone_size: NA
v_call: TRBV5-4
d_call: TRBD1
cdr3_nt: TGTGCCAGCACCAACAGGGGCCGCACAGATACGCAGTATTTT
cdr3_aa: CASTNRGRTDTQYF

j_call: TRBJ2-1
clone_size: NA
v_call: TRBV18
d_call: NA
cdr3_nt: TGTGCCAGCTCAAGCGGAATGAGCTCCTACAATGAGCAGTTCTTC
cdr3_aa: CASSSGMSSYNEQFF

j_call: TRBJ1-1
clone_size: NA
v_call: TRBV13
d_call: NA
cdr3_nt: TGTGCCAGCAGCTTATGGAGCACTGAAGCTTTCTTT
cdr3_aa: CASSLWSTEAFF

j_call: TRBJ2-3
clone_size: NA
v_call: TRBV9
d_call: TRBD2
cdr3_nt: TGTGCCAGCAGCGTAGGGGCTAGCGGGAGCGGGGCAGATACGCAGTATTTT
cdr3_aa: CASSVGASGSGADTQYF

j_call: TRBJ2-6
clone_size: NA
v_call: TRBV28
d_call: TRBD1
cdr3_nt: TGTGCCACCACGGGACAGGTCAACTCTGGGGCCAACGTCCTGACTTTC
cdr3_aa: CATTGQVNSGANVLTF

j_call: TRBJ2-5
clone_size: NA
v_call: TRBV6-5
d_call: NA
cdr3_nt: TGTGCCAGCAGGCGGGCCCAAGAGACCCAGTACTTC
cdr3_aa: CASRRAQETQYF

j_call: TRBJ2-2
clone_size: few
v_call: TRBV7-9
d_call: NA
cdr3_nt: TGTGCCAGCAGCTTTATCCCAGGGGGGTTCCTCGGGGAGCTGTTTTTT
cdr3_aa: CASSFIPGGFLGELFF

j_call: TRBJ1-6
clone_size: NA
v_call: TRBV27
d_call: NA
cdr3_nt: TGTGCCAGCATGACAGGATCAAATTCACCCCTCCACTTT
cdr3_aa: CASMTGSNSPLHF

j_call: TRBJ2-1
clone_size: once
v_call: TRBV4-2
d_call: NA
cdr3_nt: TGTGCCAGCAGCAGCGCTTTCGGACGGGATACTGATGAGCAGTTCTTC
cdr3_aa: CASSSAFGRDTDEQFF

j_call: TRBJ1-5
clone_size: NA
v_call: TRBV15
d_call: TRBD1
cdr3_nt: TGTGCCACCAGCAACCGGGACAGGGCCAATCAGCCCCAGCATTTT
cdr3_aa: CATSNRDRANQPQHF

j_call: TRBJ2-7
clone_size: NA
v_call: TRBV6-6
d_call: TRBD1
cdr3_nt: TGTGCCAGCAGTCGGTCAGGGGGTTACGAGCAGTACTTC
cdr3_aa: CASSRSGGYEQYF

j_call: TRBJ2-7
clone_size: NA
v_call: TRBV6-6
d_call: TRBD1
cdr3_nt: TGTGCCAGCAGTGCCACCGGGACAGAGGACGAGCAGTACTTC
cdr3_aa: CASSATGTEDEQYF

j_call: TRBJ2-1
clone_size: NA
v_call: TRBV3-1/TRBV3-2
d_call: TRBD2
cdr3_nt: TGTGCCAGCAGCGCAACTAGCGGGGATTCCTACAATGAGCAGTTCTTC
cdr3_aa: CASSATSGDSYNEQFF

j_call: TRBJ2-2
clone_size: NA
v_call: TRBV30
d_call: TRBD2
cdr3_nt: TGTGCCTGGACCGGGACTAGCGGTTACACCGGGGAGCTGTTTTTT
cdr3_aa: CAWTGTSGYTGELFF

j_call: TRBJ2-5
clone_size: NA
v_call: TRBV3-1/TRBV3-2
d_call: NA
cdr3_nt: TGTGCCAGCAGCCTAGCGGTACCGGAGACCCAGTACTTC
cdr3_aa: CASSLAVPETQYF

j_call: TRBJ2-3
clone_size: NA
v_call: TRBV4-3
d_call: TRBD2
cdr3_nt: TGCGCCAGCAGCCAAGGACTAGCGGCTAGCACAGATACGCAGTATTTT
cdr3_aa: CASSQGLAASTDTQYF

j_call: TRBJ2-1
clone_size: NA
v_call: TRBV6-5
d_call: TRBD1
cdr3_nt: TGTGCCAGCAGTCCTCCTACAGGGGGCTACAATGAGCAGTTCTTC
cdr3_aa: CASSPPTGGYNEQFF

j_call: TRBJ1-4
clone_size: NA
v_call: TRBV5-4
d_call: TRBD1
cdr3_nt: TGTGCCAGCAGCTTAGACAGGGGGCGACTGTTTTTT
cdr3_aa: CASSLDRGRLFF

j_call: TRBJ2-7
clone_size: NA
v_call: TRBV19
d_call: TRBD1
cdr3_nt: TGTGCCAGCAACAGGGGTTCGGACTACGAGCAGTACTTC
cdr3_aa: CASNRGSDYEQYF

j_call: TRBJ2-3
clone_size: NA
v_call: TRBV6-6
d_call: NA
cdr3_nt: TGTGCCAGCAGGTCGGCAGGGATGCAAGATACGCAGTATTTT
cdr3_aa: CASRSAGMQDTQYF